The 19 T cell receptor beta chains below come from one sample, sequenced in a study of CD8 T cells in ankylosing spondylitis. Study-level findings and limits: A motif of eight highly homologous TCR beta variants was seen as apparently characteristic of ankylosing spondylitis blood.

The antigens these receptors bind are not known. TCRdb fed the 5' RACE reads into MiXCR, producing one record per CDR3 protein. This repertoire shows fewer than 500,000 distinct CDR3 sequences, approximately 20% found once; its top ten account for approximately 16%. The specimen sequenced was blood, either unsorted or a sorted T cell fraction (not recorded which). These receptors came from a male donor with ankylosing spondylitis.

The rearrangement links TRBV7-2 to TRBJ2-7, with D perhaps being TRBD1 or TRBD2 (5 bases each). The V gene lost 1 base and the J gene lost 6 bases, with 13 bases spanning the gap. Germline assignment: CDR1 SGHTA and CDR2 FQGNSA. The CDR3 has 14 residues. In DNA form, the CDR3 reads TGTGCCAGCAGCTTAGAAAGGGGACCGGGCGAGCAGTACTTC. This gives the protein CASSLERGPGEQYF. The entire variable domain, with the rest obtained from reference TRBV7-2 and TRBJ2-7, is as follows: GAGVSQSPSNKVTEKGKDVELRCDPISGHTALYWYRQSLGQGLEFLIYFQGNSAPDKSGLPSDRFSAERTGGSVSTLTIQRTQQEDSAVYLCASSLERGPGEQYFGPGTRLTVT.

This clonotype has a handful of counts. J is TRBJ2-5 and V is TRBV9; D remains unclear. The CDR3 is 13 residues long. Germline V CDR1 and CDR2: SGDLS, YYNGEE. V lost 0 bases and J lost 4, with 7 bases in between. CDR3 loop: CASSVDWGETQYF. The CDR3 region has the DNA TGTGCCAGCAGCGTAGACTGGGGAGAGACCCAGTACTTC. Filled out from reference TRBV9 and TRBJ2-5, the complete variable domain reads DSGVTQTPKHLITATGQRVTLRCSPRSGDLSVYWYQQSLDQGLQFLIQYYNGEERAKGNILERFSAQQFPDLHSELNLSSLELGDSALYFCASSVDWGETQYFGPGTRLLVL.

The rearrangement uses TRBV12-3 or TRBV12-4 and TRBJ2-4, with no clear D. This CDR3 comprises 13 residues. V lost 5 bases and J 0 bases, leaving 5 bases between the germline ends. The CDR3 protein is CASSRGAKNIQYF. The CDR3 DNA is TGTGCCAGCAGTCGCGGAGCCAAAAACATTCAGTACTTC.

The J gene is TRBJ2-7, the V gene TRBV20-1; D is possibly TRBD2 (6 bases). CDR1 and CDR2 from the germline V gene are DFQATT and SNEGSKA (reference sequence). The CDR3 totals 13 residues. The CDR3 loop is CSLTRAGSYEQYF. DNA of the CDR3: TGCAGCCTTACCCGAGCGGGCTCCTACGAGCAGTACTTC.

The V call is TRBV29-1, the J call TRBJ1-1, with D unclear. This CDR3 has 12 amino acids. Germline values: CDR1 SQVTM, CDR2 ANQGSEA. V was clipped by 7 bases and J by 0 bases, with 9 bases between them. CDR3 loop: CSGNILNTEAFF. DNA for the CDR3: TGCAGCGGAAACATCCTGAACACTGAAGCTTTCTTT.

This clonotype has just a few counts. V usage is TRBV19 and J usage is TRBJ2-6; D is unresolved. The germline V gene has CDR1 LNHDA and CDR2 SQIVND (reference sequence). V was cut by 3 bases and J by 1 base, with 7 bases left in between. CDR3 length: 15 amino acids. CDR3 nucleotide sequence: TGTGCCAGTAGTATCCCTCGATCTGGGGCCAACGTCCTGACTTTC. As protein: CASSIPRSGANVLTF.

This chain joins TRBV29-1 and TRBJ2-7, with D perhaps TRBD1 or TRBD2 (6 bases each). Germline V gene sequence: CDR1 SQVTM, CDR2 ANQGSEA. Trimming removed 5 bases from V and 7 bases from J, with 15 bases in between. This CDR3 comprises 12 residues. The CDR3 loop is CSVSSGAREQYF. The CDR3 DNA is TGCAGCGTTTCATCGGGGGCCCGGGAGCAGTACTTC.

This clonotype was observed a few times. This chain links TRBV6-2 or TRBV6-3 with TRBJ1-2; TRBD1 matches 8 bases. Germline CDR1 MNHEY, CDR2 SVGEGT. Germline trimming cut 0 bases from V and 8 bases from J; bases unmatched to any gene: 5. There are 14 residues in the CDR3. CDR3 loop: CASSYSGQGFGYTF. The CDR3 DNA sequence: TGTGCCAGCAGTTACTCCGGACAGGGCTTCGGCTACACCTTC.

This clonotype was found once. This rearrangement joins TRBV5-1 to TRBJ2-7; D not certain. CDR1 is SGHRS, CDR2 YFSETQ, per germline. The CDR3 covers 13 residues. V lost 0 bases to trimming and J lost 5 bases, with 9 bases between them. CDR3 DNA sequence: TGCGCCAGCAGCTTGGTCGGGTCCGACGAGCAGTACTTC. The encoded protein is CASSLVGSDEQYF. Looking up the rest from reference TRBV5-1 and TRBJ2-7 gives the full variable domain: KAGVTQTPRYLIKTRGQQVTLSCSPISGHRSVSWYQQTPGQGLQFLFEYFSETQRNKGNFPGRFSGRQFSNSRSEMNVSTLELGDSALYLCASSLVGSDEQYFGPGTRLTVT.

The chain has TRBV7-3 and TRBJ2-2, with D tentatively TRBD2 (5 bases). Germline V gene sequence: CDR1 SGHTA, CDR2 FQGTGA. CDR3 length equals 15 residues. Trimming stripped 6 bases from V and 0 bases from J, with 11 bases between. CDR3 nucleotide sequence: TGTGCCAGCAGTCTTTCACTAGCGAACACCGGGGAGCTGTTTTTT. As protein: CASSLSLANTGELFF. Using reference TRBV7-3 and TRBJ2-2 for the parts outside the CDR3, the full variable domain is GAGVSQTPSNKVTEKGKYVELRCDPISGHTALYWYRQSLGQGPEFLIYFQGTGAADDSGLPNDRFFAVRPEGSVSTLKIQRTERGDSAVYLCASSLSLANTGELFFGEGSRLTVL.

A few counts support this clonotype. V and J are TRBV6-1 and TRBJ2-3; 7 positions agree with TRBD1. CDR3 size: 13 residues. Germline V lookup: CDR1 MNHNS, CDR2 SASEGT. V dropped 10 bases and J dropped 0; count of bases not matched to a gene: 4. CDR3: CATNRGSTDTQYF. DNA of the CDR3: TGTGCCACCAACAGGGGAAGCACAGATACGCAGTATTTT.

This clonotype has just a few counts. This CDR3 is CSVEVVGVTEAFF. For the CDR3, the DNA is TGCAGCGTTGAAGTTGTTGGGGTTACTGAAGCTTTCTTT. The rearrangement uses TRBV29-1 and TRBJ1-1; no firm D call. The CDR3 extends over 13 amino acids. In germline, CDR1 is SQVTM, CDR2 ANQGSEA. With 1 base removed from V and 5 bases from J, the gap between germline ends came to 11 bases.

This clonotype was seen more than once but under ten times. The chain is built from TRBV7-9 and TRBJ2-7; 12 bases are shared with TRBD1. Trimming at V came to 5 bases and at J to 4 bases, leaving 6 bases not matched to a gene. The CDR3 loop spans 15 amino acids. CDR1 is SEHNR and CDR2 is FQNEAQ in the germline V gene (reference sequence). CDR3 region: CASSKGTGGLYEQYF. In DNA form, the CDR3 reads TGTGCCAGCAGCAAAGGGACAGGGGGCCTATACGAGCAGTACTTC.

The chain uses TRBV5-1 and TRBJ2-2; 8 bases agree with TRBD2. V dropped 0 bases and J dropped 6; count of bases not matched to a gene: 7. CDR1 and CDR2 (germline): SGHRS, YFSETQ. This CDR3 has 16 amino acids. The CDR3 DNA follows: TGCGCCAGCAGCTTGGATCGGCGGGAGGTTTCCGGGGAGCTGTTTTTT. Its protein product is CASSLDRREVSGELFF. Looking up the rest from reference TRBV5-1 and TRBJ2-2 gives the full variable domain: KAGVTQTPRYLIKTRGQQVTLSCSPISGHRSVSWYQQTPGQGLQFLFEYFSETQRNKGNFPGRFSGRQFSNSRSEMNVSTLELGDSALYLCASSLDRREVSGELFFGEGSRLTVL.

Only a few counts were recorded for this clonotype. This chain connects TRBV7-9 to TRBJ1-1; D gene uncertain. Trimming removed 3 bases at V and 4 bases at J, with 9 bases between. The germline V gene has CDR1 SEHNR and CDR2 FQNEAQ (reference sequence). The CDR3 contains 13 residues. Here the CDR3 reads CASSFEEVTEAFF. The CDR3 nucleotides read TGTGCCAGCAGCTTTGAGGAGGTCACTGAAGCTTTCTTT.

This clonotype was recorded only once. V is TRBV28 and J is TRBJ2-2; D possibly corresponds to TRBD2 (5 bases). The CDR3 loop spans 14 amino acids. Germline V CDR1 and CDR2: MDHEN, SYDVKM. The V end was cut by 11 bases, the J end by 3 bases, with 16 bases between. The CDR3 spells CASFGGRDTGELFF. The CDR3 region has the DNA TGTGCCTCTTTTGGAGGACGGGACACCGGGGAGCTGTTTTTT.

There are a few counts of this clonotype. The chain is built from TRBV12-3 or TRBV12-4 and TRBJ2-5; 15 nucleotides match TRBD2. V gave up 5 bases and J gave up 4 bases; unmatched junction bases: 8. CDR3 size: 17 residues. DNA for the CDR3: TGTGCCAGCAGTGGAGGACTAGCGGGAGGGCGCCGAGAGACCCAGTACTTC. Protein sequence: CASSGGLAGGRRETQYF.

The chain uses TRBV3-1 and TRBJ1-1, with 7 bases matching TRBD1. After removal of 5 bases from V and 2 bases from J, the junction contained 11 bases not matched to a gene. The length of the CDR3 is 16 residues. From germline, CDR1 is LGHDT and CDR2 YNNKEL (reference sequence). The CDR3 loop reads CASSSVLGQTNTEAFF. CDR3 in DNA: TGTGCCAGCAGCTCTGTATTGGGACAGACTAACACTGAAGCTTTCTTT.

The CDR3 sequence: CSVGGYYEQYF. In DNA form, the CDR3 reads TGCAGCGTTGGAGGTTACTACGAGCAGTACTTC. V and J are TRBV29-1 and TRBJ2-7; D ambiguous. Germline V gene sequence: CDR1 SQVTM, CDR2 ANQGSEA. Between the trimmed V and J ends, which lost 4 bases and 3 bases, there was a span of 7 bases. The CDR3 loop spans 11 amino acids.